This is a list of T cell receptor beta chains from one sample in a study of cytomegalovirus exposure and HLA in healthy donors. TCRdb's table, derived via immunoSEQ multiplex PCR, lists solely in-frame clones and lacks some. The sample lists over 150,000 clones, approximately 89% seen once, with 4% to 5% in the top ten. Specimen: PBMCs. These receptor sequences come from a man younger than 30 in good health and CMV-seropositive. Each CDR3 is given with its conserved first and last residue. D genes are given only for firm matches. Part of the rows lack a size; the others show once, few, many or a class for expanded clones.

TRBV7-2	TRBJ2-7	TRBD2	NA	TGTGCCAGCAGCTCGGGGGGGGGCCAGTCCTACGAGCAGTACTTC	CASSSGGGQSYEQYF
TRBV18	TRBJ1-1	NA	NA	TGTGCCAGCTCACCACGCGACAGGTGGGGTCCTGAAGCTTTCTTT	CASSPRDRWGPEAFF
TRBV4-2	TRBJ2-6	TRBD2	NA	TGTGCCAGCAGCCAAGGGACTAGCGCCTCTGGGGCCAACGTCCTGACTTTC	CASSQGTSASGANVLTF
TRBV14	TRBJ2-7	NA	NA	TGTGCCAGCAGCCAAGATCTGTACTACGAGCAGTACTTC	CASSQDLYYEQYF
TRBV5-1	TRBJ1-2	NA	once	TGCGCCAGCAGCTTGGGACAGAGCTATGGCTACACCTTC	CASSLGQSYGYTF
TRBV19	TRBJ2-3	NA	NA	TGTGCCAGTAGTATCCCGACAGGAGATACGCAGTATTTT	CASSIPTGDTQYF
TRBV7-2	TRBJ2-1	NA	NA	TGTGCCAGCAGCTCACGACAGGAGTCCTACAATGAGCAGTTCTTC	CASSSRQESYNEQFF
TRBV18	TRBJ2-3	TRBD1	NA	TGTGCCAGCTCACGCGGACAGGGCGCAGATACGCAGTATTTT	CASSRGQGADTQYF
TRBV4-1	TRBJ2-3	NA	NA	TGCGCCAGCAGCCAAGTTGGCGGGGAGAGCACAGATACGCAGTATTTT	CASSQVGGESTDTQYF
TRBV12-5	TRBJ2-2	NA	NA	TGTGCTAGTGGTTTTGTGGGAGTGAACACCGGGGAGCTGTTTTTT	CASGFVGVNTGELFF
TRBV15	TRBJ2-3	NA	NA	TGTGCCACCAGCAGAGATCGGGAAACAGATACGCAGTATTTT	CATSRDRETDTQYF
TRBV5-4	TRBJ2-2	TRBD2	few	TGTGCCACCTCAAAAGCTGGGACTAGCGGGAGTTACACCGGGGAGCTGTTTTTT	CATSKAGTSGSYTGELFF
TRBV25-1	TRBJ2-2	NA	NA	TGTGCCACCGAGGGCACCGGGGAGCTGTTTTTT	CATEGTGELFF
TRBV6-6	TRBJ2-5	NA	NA	TGTGCCAGCAGTCCACCAGGGGGGAGAGTGGAGACCCAGTACTTC	CASSPPGGRVETQYF
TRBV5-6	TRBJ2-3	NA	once	TGTGCCAGCAGCTTGAACGGGTACACAGATACGCAGTATTTT	CASSLNGYTDTQYF
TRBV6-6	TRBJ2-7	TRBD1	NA	TGTGCCAGCAGTATAGTGGACAGGGTCGAGCAGTACTTC	CASSIVDRVEQYF
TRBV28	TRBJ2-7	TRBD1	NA	TGTGCCAGCAGTTTGAGGACAGGGGGCCTCGAGCAGTACTTC	CASSLRTGGLEQYF
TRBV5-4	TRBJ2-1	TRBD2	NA	TGTGCCAGCAGCTTGGAGGGAGCGGGGTGGAATGAGCAGTTCTTC	CASSLEGAGWNEQFF
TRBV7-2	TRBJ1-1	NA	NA	TGTGCCAGCAGCTTAGTTTCGAGCACTGAAGCTTTCTTT	CASSLVSSTEAFF
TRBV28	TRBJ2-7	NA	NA	TGTGCCAGCAGTTTCCCGAGGAGAGACAGGATCTACTCCTACGAGCAGTACTTC	CASSFPRRDRIYSYEQYF
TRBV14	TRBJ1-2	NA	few	TGTGCCAGCAGCCAAGATAGATGGGGCTCTAACTATGGCTACACCTTC	CASSQDRWGSNYGYTF
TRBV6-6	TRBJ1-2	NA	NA	TGTGCCAGCAGGGGACACGGAGTAAACTATGGCTACACCTTC	CASRGHGVNYGYTF
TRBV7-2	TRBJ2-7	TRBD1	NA	TGTGCCAGCAGCTCCGCGGGACAGGGCTACGAGCAGTACTTC	CASSSAGQGYEQYF
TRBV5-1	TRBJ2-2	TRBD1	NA	TGCGCCAGCAGCTCAAGGACAGGGGACACCGGGGAGCTGTTTTTT	CASSSRTGDTGELFF
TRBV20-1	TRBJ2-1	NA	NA	TGCAGTGCTAGAGATCTAAAGCAGTTCTTC	CSARDLKQFF
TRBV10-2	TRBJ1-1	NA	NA	TGCGCCAGCAGGGCCATGAACACTGAAGCTTTCTTT	CASRAMNTEAFF
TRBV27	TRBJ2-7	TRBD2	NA	TGTGCCAGCAGTTTAATGGCGGGAGGGCCTACCGGCGAGCAGTACTTC	CASSLMAGGPTGEQYF
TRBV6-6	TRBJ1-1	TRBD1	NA	TGTGCCAGCAGTTACATAGGGGGCGGGTTCACTGAAGCTTTCTTT	CASSYIGGGFTEAFF